A selection of T cell receptor beta chains follows, all from one sample in a study of blood T cell repertoires in COVID-19. Generated by immunoSEQ multiplex PCR, the TCRdb table keeps only in-frame clones and is missing some. This sample has 150,000 to 180,000 clones, with about 80% found just once. Sequencing used peripheral blood. The receptors come from a man between 60 and 70 years old with acute or convalescent COVID-19. The CDR3 runs from the conserved cysteine through the conserved F or W.

>TRBJ1-3|TRBV19
CASSFPTGVGNTIYF
>TRBJ1-5|TRBV18
CASSANRDQPQHF
>TRBJ1-5|TRBV7-2
CASSLLGGGAFQPQHF
>TRBJ1-3|TRBV9
CASSVQEAGAYGNTIYF
>TRBJ2-1|TRBV9
CASSIEGQGIGNEQFF
>TRBJ1-2|TRBV24-1
CATSDQGYGYTF
>TRBJ2-3|TRBV7-2
CASSRGGGADTQYF
>TRBJ1-2|TRBV9
CASSPQGAGGYTF
>TRBJ2-3|TRBV19
CASSPGRSSLTDTQYF
>TRBJ2-3|TRBV29-1
CSVHLSGTGGAGTQYF
>TRBJ2-6|TRBV14
CASSQGGSGANVLTF
>TRBJ2-7|TRBV24-1
CATSDPSGGSYEQYF
>TRBJ2-1|TRBV19
CASGQGTILYNEQFF
>TRBJ1-3|TRBV6-5
CASKRGNSGNTIYF
>TRBJ2-3|TRBV15
CATSREQSTDTQYF
>TRBJ1-2|TRBV7-6
CASSQGGRGGYTF
>TRBJ2-7|TRBV19
CASSIWTEKTYEQYF
>TRBJ1-2|TRBV11-2
CASSSTAEGYTF
>TRBJ1-5|TRBV4-1
CASSQWTGQGQPQHF
>TRBJ2-1|TRBV9
CASSVSGEQFF
>TRBJ2-2|TRBV3-1/TRBV3-2
CASSIGQNTGELFF
>TRBJ2-1|TRBV4-3
CASSQDLWLAGVNEQFF
>TRBJ1-1|TRBV5-8
CASSSPTEAFF
>TRBJ2-5|TRBV18
CASSPLNQGIETQYF
>TRBJ2-2|TRBV3-1/TRBV3-2
CASSPHRPGETGELFF
>TRBJ1-5|TRBV6-5
CASSPTGIRAQPQHF
>TRBJ2-7|TRBV11-1
CASREGYEQYF
>TRBJ1-5|TRBV20-1
CSASYSNQPQHF
>TRBJ1-2|TRBV9
CASSVEQNPNYGYTF
>TRBJ1-5|TRBV7-8
CASSLYKGAEISNQPQHF
>TRBJ2-3|TRBV19
CASSTVQLVGSSSTDTQYF
>TRBJ1-1|TRBV7-2
CASSLVGVSTEAFF
>TRBJ2-7|TRBV7-2
CASSHGQHGNEQYF
>TRBJ1-5|TRBV30
CAWSAPGTGWEQPQHF
>TRBJ2-4|TRBV4-2
CASSQDKAGGLIAKNIQYF
>TRBJ1-5|TRBV12-3/TRBV12-4
CASSYDNNQPQHF
>TRBJ1-5|TRBV5-1
CASSLGAGGSYSNQPQHF
>TRBJ2-3|TRBV5-4
CASSSGLGSTDTQYF
>TRBJ1-1|TRBV27
CASKWGRNTEAFF
>TRBJ2-2|TRBV24-1
CATSDSRTGIGELFF
>TRBJ2-5|TRBV11-1
CASSRTSGGLETQYF
>TRBJ2-4|TRBV18
CASSPDKSSGIQYF
>TRBJ1-5|TRBV7-2
CASSPGTGLGEQPQHF
>TRBJ2-5|TRBV6-2/TRBV6-3
CASSRFSTGGQETQYF
>TRBJ2-1|TRBV28
CASSPYSLAVSINEQFF
>TRBJ1-4|TRBV10-3
CAISHPTGGLGEKLFF
>TRBJ2-1|TRBV27
CASSLLTSGSNYNEQFF
>TRBJ1-4|TRBV7-2
CASSEGPILFF
>TRBJ2-1|TRBV9
CASSPGAGVMENEQFF
>TRBJ1-3|TRBV7-2
CASSLGYFSGNTIYF
>TRBJ1-1|TRBV2
CASRRAESANTEAFF
>TRBJ2-3|TRBV29-1
CSVQGAGAGDTQYF
>TRBJ2-5|TRBV2
CASSQRTGMETQYF
>TRBJ2-3|TRBV4-1
CASSPNKLAGGTDTQYF
>TRBJ2-3|TRBV7-2
CASSPRPRITSGGADTQYF
>TRBJ2-7|TRBV27
CASTSGDSSYEQYF
>TRBJ1-2|TRBV7-2
CASSTYNQGSYGYTF
>TRBJ1-2|TRBV24-1
CATSDENYGYTF
>TRBJ1-5|TRBV6-5
CASRGIQPQHF